Below are 17 T cell receptor beta chains sequenced from a single sample in a study of cytomegalovirus exposure and HLA in healthy donors. TCRdb's table, derived via immunoSEQ multiplex PCR, lists solely in-frame clones and lacks some. The table includes some 230,000 clones, about 89% detected once. Sequencing input: PBMCs. These receptors all come from a woman younger than 35 in good health and CMV-seronegative.

The chain uses TRBV30 and TRBJ2-7; D might be TRBD2 (6 bases). This CDR3 spans 14 amino acids. The V and J ends lost 4 bases and 0 bases respectively, with 13 bases between them. In germline, CDR1 is GTSNPN, CDR2 SVGIG (reference sequence). The CDR3 DNA sequence: TGTGCCTGGATGGGACTGTCAAGCTCCTACGAGCAGTACTTC. Its translation: CAWMGLSSSYEQYF.

The count of this clone is one. This chain links TRBV19 with TRBJ2-1; tentative D call: TRBD2 (6 bases). Germline V lookup: CDR1 LNHDA, CDR2 SQIVND (reference sequence). V was trimmed by 2 bases and J by 6 bases, leaving 14 bases between them. The CDR3 is made up of 15 amino acids. The DNA for the CDR3 is TGTGCCAGTAGTATAAGCCGACTAGGTCTCAATGAGCAGTTCTTC. Translated, it gives CASSISRLGLNEQFF.

The chain has TRBV5-4 and TRBJ1-1; no clear D gene. Trimming cost V 0 bases and J 5 bases, with 5 bases left between them. The length of the CDR3 is 12 residues. Germline CDR1 SGHNT, CDR2 YYREEE (reference sequence). CDR3 in DNA: TGTGCCAGCAGCTTGGCACGGACTGAAGCTTTCTTT. Protein sequence: CASSLARTEAFF. The full variable domain, rest sourced from reference TRBV5-4 and TRBJ1-1, is ETGVTQSPTHLIKTRGQQVTLRCSSQSGHNTVSWYQQALGQGPQFIFQYYREEENGRGNFPPRFSGLQFPNYSSELNVNALELDDSALYLCASSLARTEAFFGQGTRLTVV.

The chain has TRBV30 and TRBJ2-7; D perhaps matches TRBD2 (6 bases). V dropped 0 bases and J dropped 3 bases, with 12 bases sitting between them. CDR1 and CDR2 from the germline V gene are GTSNPN and SVGIG (reference sequence). This CDR3 is 14 amino acids long. The CDR3 DNA reads as TGTGCCTGGAGTGTTAGGGCGGGGAACTACGAGCAGTACTTC. Translating gives CAWSVRAGNYEQYF. The full variable domain, its missing parts supplied by reference TRBV30 and TRBJ2-7, is SQTIHQWPATLVQPVGSPLSLECTVEGTSNPNLYWYRQAAGRGLQLLFYSVGIGQISSEVPQNLSASRPQDRQFILSSKKLLLSDSGFYLCAWSVRAGNYEQYFGPGTRLTVT.

The genes are TRBV29-1 and TRBJ1-5, with 8 bases aligning to TRBD1. The V gene's germline CDR1 is SQVTM and CDR2 ANQGSEA. The CDR3 loop spans 13 amino acids. The V and J ends lost 6 bases and 7 bases, in that order; junction bases with no gene match: 8. The CDR3 here is CSVARGLGQPQHF. In DNA, the CDR3 is TGCAGCGTAGCCAGGGGGCTGGGGCAGCCCCAGCATTTT.

This sequence joins TRBV4-1 and TRBJ1-1; D gene unclear. Trimming removed 1 base from V and 10 bases from J, with 19 bases in between. The CDR3 is made up of 15 amino acids. The germline V gene encodes CDR1 MGHRA and CDR2 YSYEKL. The CDR3 DNA sequence: TGCGCCAGCAGCCAAGCGGCGCGAATTACCCCGGGAGCTTTCTTT. Amino acid sequence: CASSQAARITPGAFF.

CDR3 bases: TGTGCCAGCAGCCAGGGGGAAACCTACGAGCAGTACTTC. This codes for CASSQGETYEQYF. The V gene is TRBV6-5, the J gene TRBJ2-7, with 7 bases lining up with TRBD1. V trimming: 6 bases; J trimming: 2 bases; junction bases outside the gene matches: 4. Germline V CDR1 and CDR2: MNHEY, SVGAGI. The CDR3 loop spans 13 amino acids.

The rearrangement links TRBV30 to TRBJ2-5; TRBD1 aligns across 7 bases. The germline gives CDR1 GTSNPN, CDR2 SVGIG (reference sequence). The length of the CDR3 is 17 residues. Trimming took 2 bases from V and 1 from J; bases not matched to a gene: 13. Here the CDR3 DNA reads TGTGCCTGGAGTTCATCAAAGGGGGCGAGCGTCCAAGAGACCCAGTACTTC. Translating it yields CAWSSSKGASVQETQYF.

The rearrangement links TRBV2 to TRBJ2-7, with D tentatively TRBD2 (6 bases). Trimming cost V 8 bases and J 4 bases, with 21 bases left between them. This CDR3 contains 15 residues. The germline V gene encodes CDR1 SNHLY and CDR2 FYNNEI. The CDR3 nucleotides are TGTGCCAGCTTTACAAGGACGCGGGGTCGTTACGAGCAGTACTTC. Translated: CASFTRTRGRYEQYF.

The chain recombines TRBV29-1 with TRBJ1-1; D ambiguous. Trimming pared 0 bases from V and 1 base from J, leaving 9 bases between. The CDR3 contains 14 residues. Germline V lookup: CDR1 SQVTM, CDR2 ANQGSEA. CDR3 coding DNA: TGCAGCGTTGAAGAGTGGCAGTCGAACACTGAAGCTTTCTTT. This translates into CSVEEWQSNTEAFF.

This rearrangement joins TRBV5-1 to TRBJ2-1, with 7 bases fitting TRBD2. Germline assignment: CDR1 SGHRS and CDR2 YFSETQ. J gave up 0 bases and V 5 bases, and 8 bases lay outside the gene matches. This CDR3 region has 16 residues. The CDR3 protein is CASSLASSGSYNEQFF. DNA of the CDR3: TGCGCCAGCAGTTTAGCCTCTAGCGGCTCCTACAATGAGCAGTTCTTC.

The CDR3, as DNA: TGTGCCAGCAGTGAAGCGAGGGCAGCCTATGGCTACACCTTC. Its protein is CASSEARAAYGYTF. The chain is built from TRBV6-1 and TRBJ1-2, with D hard to call. Germline V gives CDR1 MNHNS, CDR2 SASEGT. The length of the CDR3 is 14 residues. V gave up 0 bases and J gave up 4 bases, with 9 bases separating them.

The J gene is TRBJ2-5, the V gene TRBV27; D remains ambiguous. This CDR3 has 13 residues. Germline lookup yields CDR1 MNHEY and CDR2 SMNVEV (reference sequence). The V gene lost 5 bases and the J gene lost 4 bases, with 11 bases spanning the gap. The CDR3 region has the DNA TGTGCCAGCAGTCCTAGAACCCCAGAGACCCAGTACTTC. Translated: CASSPRTPETQYF.

The chain links TRBV21-1 to TRBJ2-6; the listed D gene, TRBD2, was not tested against the DNA. TRBV21-1 has pseudogene status. This CDR3 has 18 amino acids. The CDR3 sequence: CASSKGSGEGFGANVLTF. CDR3 bases: TGTGCCAGCAGCAAAGGGTCGGGAGAGGGGTTTGGGGCCAACGTCCTGACTTTC.

This chain connects TRBV30 to TRBJ2-2, with TRBD2 identical over 9 bases. With 1 base clipped from V and 6 bases from J, the junction kept 9 bases outside the gene matches. Germline CDR1 is GTSNPN and CDR2 is SVGIG (reference sequence). The CDR3 runs to 16 residues. CDR3 sequence (DNA): TGTGCCTGGAGTGGTCCTAGCGGGACCCCTTCCGGGGAGCTGTTTTTT. Encoded protein: CAWSGPSGTPSGELFF.

The CDR3 sequence: CASSLDSGSTDTQYF. In nucleotides, the CDR3 is TGCGCCAGCAGCTTGGATAGCGGGAGTACAGATACGCAGTATTTT. This chain connects TRBV5-1 to TRBJ2-3, with 9 positions matching TRBD2. The CDR3 covers 15 residues. V lost 0 bases and J lost 3; bases outside the gene matches: 2. The germline V gene has CDR1 SGHRS and CDR2 YFSETQ.

V gene TRBV28 combines with J gene TRBJ1-2; D is undetermined. The V and J ends lost 11 bases and 7 bases respectively, with 14 bases between them. Looked up from germline, CDR1 is MDHEN and CDR2 is SYDVKM. This CDR3 is built from 11 residues. CDR3 residues: CAALGSGGYTF. The CDR3 DNA follows: TGTGCCGCCCTTGGGAGTGGTGGCTACACCTTC.